A selection of T cell receptor beta chains follows, all from one sample in a study of neurological immune-mediated disorders. Each CDR3 protein is one row after TCRdb ran MiXCR on the 5' RACE reads. Altogether around 64,000 distinct CDR3 sequences are present, about 13% being singletons, with the ten largest covering approximately 11%. Sequencing was carried out using PBMCs. Receptor source: a woman in her fifties or sixties with HTLV-1-associated myelopathy (HAM/TSP). Both conserved end residues are part of each CDR3. Each record gives: J gene, clone size, V gene, CDR3 protein. Size is stated as once, few, many, or a class for an expanded clone.

>TRBJ2-1|many|TRBV10-1
CASSGQQGLPGYNEQFF
>TRBJ1-5|many|TRBV4-1
CASSQSGTVDNQPQHF
>TRBJ2-6|many|TRBV29-1
CSVEREGAGANVLTF
>TRBJ2-3|many|TRBV7-2
CASSLAGRTDTQYF
>TRBJ2-3|many|TRBV9
CASSVAPGGGRGTDTQYF
>TRBJ2-4|many|TRBV4-2
CASSQVISGRGNIQYF
>TRBJ2-2|many|TRBV7-9
CASSPAVGANTGELFF
>TRBJ2-1|many|TRBV12-3/TRBV12-4
CASSFNSDEQFF
>TRBJ2-3|many|TRBV7-9
CASSLAGSHTDTQYF
>TRBJ2-2|many|TRBV20-1
CSARMVNTGELFF
>TRBJ1-1|many|TRBV3-1
CASSQGRKNTEAFF
>TRBJ2-5|many|TRBV12-3/TRBV12-4
CASRPLGGETQYF